This T cell receptor (beta chain) was sequenced for a study of T cell repertoires in cytomegalovirus infection. One entry per CDR3 protein results from TCRdb running MiXCR on the reads. Of about 180,000 distinct CDR3 sequences in the sample, 13% to 15% were seen once. Per the germline V gene, CDR1 is SGHTA and CDR2 is FQGTGA. The CDR3 extends over 15 amino acids. The V gene lost 0 bases and the J gene lost 0 bases, with 8 bases spanning the gap. Study conclusions and caveats: Individuals carrying CMV plus the relevant HLA were identified by cumulative frequency of public TCR beta families. In two of eight donors, the top clonotype was HLA-C-restricted CMV-specific.

In this sample, this clonotype turned up many times. Its antigen is unidentified. The receptor was derived from a human donor in good health (CMV status not recorded). Some clones in this sample may be carry-over from other donors' samples. The source material was PBMCs. This chain joins TRBV7-3 and TRBJ1-2, with D hard to call. CDR3 nucleotide sequence: TGTGCCAGCAGCTTAACGGGCAATACTAACTATGGCTACACCTTC. Translation: CASSLTGNTNYGYTF. Combining the CDR3 with reference TRBV7-3 and TRBJ1-2 gives the whole variable domain GAGVSQTPSNKVTEKGKYVELRCDPISGHTALYWYRQSLGQGPEFLIYFQGTGAADDSGLPNDRFFAVRPEGSVSTLKIQRTERGDSAVYLCASSLTGNTNYGYTFGSGTRLTVV.